The entry below gives a single T cell receptor beta chain sequence along with its context. Antigen: not known. The primer mix had 60 Vbeta and 13 Jbeta primers. The repertoire was sequenced with immunoSEQ multiplex PCR; TCRdb's copy has only in-frame clones and lacks some. Counted here are under 150,000 clones, roughly two thirds occurring once; the ten biggest clones make up about an eighth. The data are from a study of cytomegalovirus exposure and HLA in healthy donors. Study context: Unique TCR beta sequences numbering some 120 million came from some 200 million T cells in an earlier analysis. About 85 million unique TCR sequences came from HLA-typed donors in an early release.

Study-wide results and caveats: Further analysis, carried out later, found HLA-associated TCR beta chains more clonally expanded than equally common other chains.

This CDR3 is 14 amino acids long. CDR1 is SGHVS and CDR2 is FNYEAQ in the germline V gene. V lost 1 base to trimming and J lost 8 bases, with 14 bases between them. These donors, healthy bone marrow donors, were studied. V usage is TRBV7-6 and J usage is TRBJ1-1; no firm D call. The sequence came from a human donor in good health. Sequenced material: PBMCs. The CDR3 DNA reads as TGTGCCAGCAGCTTAGTGAAGACCTCGGGAGAAGCTTTCTTT. Translating gives CASSLVKTSGEAFF.